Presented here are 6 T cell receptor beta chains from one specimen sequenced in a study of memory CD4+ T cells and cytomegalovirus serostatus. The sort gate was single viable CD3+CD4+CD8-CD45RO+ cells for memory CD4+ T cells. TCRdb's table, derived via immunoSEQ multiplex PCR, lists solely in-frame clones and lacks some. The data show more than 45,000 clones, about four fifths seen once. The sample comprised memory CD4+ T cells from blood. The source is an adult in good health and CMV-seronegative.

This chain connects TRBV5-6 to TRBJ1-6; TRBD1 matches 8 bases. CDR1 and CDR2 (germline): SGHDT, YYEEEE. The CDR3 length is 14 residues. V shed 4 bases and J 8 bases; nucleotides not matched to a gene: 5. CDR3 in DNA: TGTGCCAGCAGCACCGGACAGGGCGATTCACCCCTCCACTTT. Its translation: CASSTGQGDSPLHF. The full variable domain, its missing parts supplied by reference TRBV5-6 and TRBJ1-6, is DAGVTQSPTHLIKTRGQQVTLRCSPKSGHDTVSWYQQALGQGPQFIFQYYEEEERQRGNFPDRFSGHQFPNYSSELNVNALLLGDSALYLCASSTGQGDSPLHFGNGTRLTVT.

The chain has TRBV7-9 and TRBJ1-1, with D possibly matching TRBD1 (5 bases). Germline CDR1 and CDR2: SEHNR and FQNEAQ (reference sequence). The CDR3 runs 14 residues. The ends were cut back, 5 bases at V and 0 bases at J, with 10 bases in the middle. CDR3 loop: CASSPQGMNTEAFF. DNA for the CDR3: TGTGCCAGCAGCCCCCAGGGCATGAACACTGAAGCTTTCTTT.

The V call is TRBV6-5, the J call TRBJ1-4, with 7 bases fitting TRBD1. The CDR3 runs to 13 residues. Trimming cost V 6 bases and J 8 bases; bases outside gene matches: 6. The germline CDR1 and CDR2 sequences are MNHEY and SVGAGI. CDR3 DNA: TGTGCCAGCAGCCCGGGACAGTGGGAAAAACTGTTTTTT. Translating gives CASSPGQWEKLFF.

The DNA for the CDR3 is TGTGCCAGCAGCCGTACTAGCGCCAATGAGCAGTTCTTC. Translated: CASSRTSANEQFF. The V call is TRBV9, the J call TRBJ2-1; TRBD2 agrees at 7 bases. The germline V gene has CDR1 SGDLS and CDR2 YYNGEE. The CDR3 is made up of 13 amino acids. The V and J ends lost 4 bases and 6 bases, in that order; junction bases with no gene match: 4.

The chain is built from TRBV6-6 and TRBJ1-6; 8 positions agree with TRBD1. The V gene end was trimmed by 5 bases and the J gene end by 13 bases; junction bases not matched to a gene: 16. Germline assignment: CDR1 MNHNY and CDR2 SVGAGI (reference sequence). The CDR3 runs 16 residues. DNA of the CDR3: TGTGCCAGCAGTATGGCCCTGACAGGGGCCTTTGAGCCCCTCCACTTT. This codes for CASSMALTGAFEPLHF.

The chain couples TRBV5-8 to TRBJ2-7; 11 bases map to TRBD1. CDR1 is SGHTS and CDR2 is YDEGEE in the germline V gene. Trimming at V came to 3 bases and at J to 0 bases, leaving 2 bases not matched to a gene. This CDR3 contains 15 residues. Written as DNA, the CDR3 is TGTGCCAGCAGCTGGACAGGGGGCACCTCCTACGAGCAGTACTTC. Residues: CASSWTGGTSYEQYF.